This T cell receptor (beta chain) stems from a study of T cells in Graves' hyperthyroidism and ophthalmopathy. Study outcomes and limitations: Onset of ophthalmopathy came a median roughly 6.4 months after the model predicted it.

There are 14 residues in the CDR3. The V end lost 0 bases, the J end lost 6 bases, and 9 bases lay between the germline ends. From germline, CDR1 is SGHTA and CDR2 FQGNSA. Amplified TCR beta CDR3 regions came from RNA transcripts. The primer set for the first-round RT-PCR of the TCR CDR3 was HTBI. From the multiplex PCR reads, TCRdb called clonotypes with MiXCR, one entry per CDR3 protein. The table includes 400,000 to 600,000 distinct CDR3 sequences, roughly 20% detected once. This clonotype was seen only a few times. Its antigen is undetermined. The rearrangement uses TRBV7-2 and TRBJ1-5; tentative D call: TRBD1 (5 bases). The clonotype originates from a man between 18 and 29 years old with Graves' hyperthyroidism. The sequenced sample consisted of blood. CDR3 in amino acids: CASSLASGFQPQHF. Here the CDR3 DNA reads TGTGCCAGCAGCTTAGCTTCAGGGTTTCAGCCCCAGCATTTT.